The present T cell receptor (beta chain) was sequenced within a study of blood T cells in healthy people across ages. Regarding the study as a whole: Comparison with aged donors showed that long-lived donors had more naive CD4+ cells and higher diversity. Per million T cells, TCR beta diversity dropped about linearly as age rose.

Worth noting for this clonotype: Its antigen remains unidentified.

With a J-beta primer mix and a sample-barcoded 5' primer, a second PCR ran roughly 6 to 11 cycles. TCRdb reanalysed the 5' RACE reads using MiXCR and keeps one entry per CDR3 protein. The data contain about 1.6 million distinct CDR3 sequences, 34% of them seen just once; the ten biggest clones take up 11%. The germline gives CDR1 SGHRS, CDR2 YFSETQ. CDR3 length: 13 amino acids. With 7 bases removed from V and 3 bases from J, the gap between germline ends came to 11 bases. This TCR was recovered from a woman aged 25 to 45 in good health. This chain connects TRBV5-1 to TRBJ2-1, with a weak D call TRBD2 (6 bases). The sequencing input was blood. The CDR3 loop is CASGSGDYNEQFF. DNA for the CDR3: TGCGCCAGCGGATCGGGAGACTACAATGAGCAGTTCTTC.